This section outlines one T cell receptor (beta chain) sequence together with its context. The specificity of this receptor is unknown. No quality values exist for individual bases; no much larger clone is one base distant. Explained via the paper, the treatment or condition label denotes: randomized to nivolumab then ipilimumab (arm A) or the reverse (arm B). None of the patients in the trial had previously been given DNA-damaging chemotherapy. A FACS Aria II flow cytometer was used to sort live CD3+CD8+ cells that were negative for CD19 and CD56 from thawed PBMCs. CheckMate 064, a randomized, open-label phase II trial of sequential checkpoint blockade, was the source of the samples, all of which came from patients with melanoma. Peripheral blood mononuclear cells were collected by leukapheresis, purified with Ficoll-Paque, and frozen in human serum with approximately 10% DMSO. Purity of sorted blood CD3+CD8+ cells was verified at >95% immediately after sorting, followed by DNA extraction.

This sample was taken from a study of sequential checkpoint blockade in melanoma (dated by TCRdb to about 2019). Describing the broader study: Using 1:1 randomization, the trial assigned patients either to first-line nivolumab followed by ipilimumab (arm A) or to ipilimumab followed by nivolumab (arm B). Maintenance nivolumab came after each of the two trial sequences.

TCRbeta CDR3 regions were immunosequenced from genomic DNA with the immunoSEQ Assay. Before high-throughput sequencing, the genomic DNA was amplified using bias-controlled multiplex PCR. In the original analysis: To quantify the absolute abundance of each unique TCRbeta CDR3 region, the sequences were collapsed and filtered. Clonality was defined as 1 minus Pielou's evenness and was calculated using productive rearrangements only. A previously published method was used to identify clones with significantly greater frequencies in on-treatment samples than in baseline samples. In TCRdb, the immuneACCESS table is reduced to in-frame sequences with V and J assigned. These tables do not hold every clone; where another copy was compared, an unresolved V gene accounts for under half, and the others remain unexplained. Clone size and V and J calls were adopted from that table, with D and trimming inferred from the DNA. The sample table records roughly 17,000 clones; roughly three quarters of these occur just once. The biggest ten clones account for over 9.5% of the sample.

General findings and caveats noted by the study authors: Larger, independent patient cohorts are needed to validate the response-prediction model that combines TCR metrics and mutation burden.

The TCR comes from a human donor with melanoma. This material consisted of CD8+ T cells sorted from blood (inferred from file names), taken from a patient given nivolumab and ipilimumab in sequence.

CDR3 region: CASSLAYRGYQPQHF. The sequenced DNA: TGTGCCAGCAGCTTGGCTTACAGGGGTTATCAGCCCCAGCATTTT. Rearrangement joined TRBV5-5 to TRBJ1-5; 7 central bases correspond to TRBD1. From the cysteine up to the phenylalanine, the CDR3 has a length of 15 residues. Only CDR3 DNA remains: 45 bases, in frame from the first base. The germline V gene encodes CDR1 SGHKS and CDR2 YYEKEE (reference sequence). The germline V and J ends show losses of 0 bases and 5 bases respectively, and no gene match explains 5 bases of the junction.